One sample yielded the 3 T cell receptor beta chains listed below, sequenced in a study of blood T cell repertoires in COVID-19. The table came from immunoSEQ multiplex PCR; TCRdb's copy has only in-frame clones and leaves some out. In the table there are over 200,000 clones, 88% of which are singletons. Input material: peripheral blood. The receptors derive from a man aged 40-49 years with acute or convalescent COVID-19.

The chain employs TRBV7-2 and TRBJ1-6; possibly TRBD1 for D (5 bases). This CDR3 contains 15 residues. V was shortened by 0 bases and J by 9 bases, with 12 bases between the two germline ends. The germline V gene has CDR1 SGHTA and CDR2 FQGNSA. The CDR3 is CASSLASQGSSPLHF. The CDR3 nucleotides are TGTGCCAGCAGCTTAGCGTCGCAGGGAAGTTCACCCCTCCACTTT.

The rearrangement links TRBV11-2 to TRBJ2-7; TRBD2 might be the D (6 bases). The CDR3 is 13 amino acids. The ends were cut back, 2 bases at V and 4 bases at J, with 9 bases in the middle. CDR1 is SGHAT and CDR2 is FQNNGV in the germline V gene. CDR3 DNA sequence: TGTGCCAGCAGCTTAAGTCGGGGGTACGAGCAGTACTTC. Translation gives CASSLSRGYEQYF.

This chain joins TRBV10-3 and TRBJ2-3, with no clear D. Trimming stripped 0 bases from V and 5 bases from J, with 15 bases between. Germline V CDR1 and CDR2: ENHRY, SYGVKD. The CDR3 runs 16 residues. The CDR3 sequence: CAISESGSLMGDTQYF. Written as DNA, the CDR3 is TGTGCCATCAGTGAGTCCGGGTCCCTCATGGGAGATACGCAGTATTTT.